Detailed here is one T cell receptor (beta chain). Its target antigen remains unknown. Base qualities are not provided; no much larger clone lies one nucleotide away. These data originate in a study of T cell changes during pregnancy in multiple sclerosis (dated by TCRdb to 2018 to 2020). Turning to the overall study: The study examined how the T cell repertoire changed over the course of pregnancy in women with multiple sclerosis.

The method behind the library was the immunoSEQ multiplex PCR assay. TCRdb limited this immuneACCESS table to in-frame rearrangements with V and J called. A share of clones is missing; checked studies link under half to unresolved V genes, and the rest is unexplained. This sample lists 30,000 to 45,000 clones; 90% to 95% were detected once. The top ten constitute approximately 0.44% of the sample. The material sequenced was CD4+ T cells from peripheral blood mononuclear cells, taken in the second trimester of pregnancy. The sequence was collected from a female donor in good health, enrolled as a control in a pregnancy study.

The CDR3 in this case is CASSPRGQGRGNTEAFF. In nucleotides, the sequence is TGTGCCAGCTCACCCAGAGGACAGGGAAGAGGGAACACTGAAGCTTTCTTT. The receptor chain draws on TRBV18 and TRBJ1-1; TRBD1 matches 8 bases in the middle. CDR1 KGHSH and CDR2 LQKENI are derived from the germline V gene. The germline V end is reduced by 3 bases and the J end by 1 base; junction bases left unmatched: 10. There are 17 amino acids in the CDR3, from cysteine to phenylalanine inclusive. Of all the DNA, just the CDR3 is kept, 51 bases in frame from base 1. The full variable domain, with segments outside the CDR3 supplied by the reference TRBV18 and TRBJ1-1 proteins, appears as NAGVMQNPRHLVRRRGQEARLRCSPMKGHSHVYWYRQLPEEGLKFMVYLQKENIIDESGMPKERFSAEFPKEGPSILRIQQVVRGDSAAYFCASSPRGQGRGNTEAFFGQGTRLTVV.